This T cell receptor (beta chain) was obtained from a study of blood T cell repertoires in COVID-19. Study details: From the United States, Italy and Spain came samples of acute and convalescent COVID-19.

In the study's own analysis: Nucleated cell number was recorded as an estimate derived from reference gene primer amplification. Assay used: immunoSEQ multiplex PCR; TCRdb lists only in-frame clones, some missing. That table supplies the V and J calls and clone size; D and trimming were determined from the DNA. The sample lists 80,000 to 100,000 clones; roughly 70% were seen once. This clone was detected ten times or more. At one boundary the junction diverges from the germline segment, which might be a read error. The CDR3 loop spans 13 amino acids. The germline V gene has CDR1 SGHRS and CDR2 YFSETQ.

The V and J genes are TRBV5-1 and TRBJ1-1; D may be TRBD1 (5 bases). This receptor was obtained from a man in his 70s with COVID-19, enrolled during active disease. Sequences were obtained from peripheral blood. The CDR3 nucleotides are TGCGCCAGCAGCCTCAAGGCGGACACCGAAGCTTTCTTT. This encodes CASSLKADTEAFF.